The 23 T cell receptor beta chains reported below all come from one sample, sequenced in a study of OX40 agonist ivuxolimab in advanced cancers. Library creation used the immunoSEQ multiplex PCR assay. TCRdb re-hosts the immuneACCESS table, in-frame sequences only. Its copies lack some clones; in the studies checked, an unresolved V gene accounts for under half of them, and the cause for the rest is not known. A total of fewer than 70,000 clones appear in this sample, 85% of them only once. Clones ranked in the top ten supply 5% to 6.5% of the sample. The sequences come from CD4+ or CD8+ T cells sorted from blood, collected in a trial of the OX40 agonist ivuxolimab. Every receptor here comes from an adult with an advanced solid tumor such as melanoma, head and neck, liver or kidney cancer.

This chain links TRBV6-6 with TRBJ1-3, with D possibly being TRBD1 (6 bases). The V gene lost 0 bases and the J gene lost 2 bases, with 11 bases spanning the gap. This CDR3 contains 16 residues. Germline CDR1 MNHNY, CDR2 SVGAGI (reference sequence). The CDR3 DNA is TGTGCCAGCAGTTACTCGAGGGGGAAAGCTGGAAACACCATATATTTT. Translating gives CASSYSRGKAGNTIYF.

The V call is TRBV6-6, the J call TRBJ2-7; D remains ambiguous. Trimming took 5 bases from V and 2 from J, leaving 13 bases between them. CDR3 length: 14 residues. Looked up from germline, CDR1 is MNHNY and CDR2 is SVGAGI (reference sequence). The CDR3, as DNA: TGTGCCAGCAGTAGATTGGCCGGAACCTACGAGCAGTACTTC. It translates to CASSRLAGTYEQYF.

The gene calls are TRBV2 and TRBJ1-2; 8 nucleotides agree with TRBD1. CDR3 length equals 14 residues. The germline V gene has CDR1 SNHLY and CDR2 FYNNEI. The V and J ends lost 6 bases and 2 bases, in that order; junction bases with no gene match: 5. CDR3 sequence reads: CASRGQGANYGYTF. The CDR3, as DNA: TGTGCCAGCAGAGGACAGGGCGCAAACTATGGCTACACCTTC.

The CDR3 loop reads CASSTGTGVTPLHF. In DNA, the CDR3 is TGTGCCAGTAGCACCGGGACAGGGGTGACACCCCTCCACTTT. V is TRBV28 and J is TRBJ1-6, with 10 bases aligning to TRBD1. Looked up from germline, CDR1 is MDHEN and CDR2 is SYDVKM. There are 14 residues in the CDR3. Germline trimming cut 9 bases from V and 11 bases from J; bases unmatched to any gene: 10.

The J gene is TRBJ2-3, the V gene TRBV4-2, with 9 bases fitting TRBD2. Germline-derived CDR1 and CDR2 are LGHNA and YNFKEQ. This CDR3 has 16 residues. Trimming removed 2 bases from V and 0 bases from J; junction bases left unmatched: 3. The CDR3 DNA reads TGTGCCAGCAGCCAACCTAGCGGGGAGAGCACAGATACGCAGTATTTT. It codes for CASSQPSGESTDTQYF.

This rearrangement joins TRBV5-6 to TRBJ1-5; TRBD1 might be the D (5 bases). This CDR3 spans 15 amino acids. CDR1 and CDR2 from the germline V gene are SGHDT and YYEEEE. V lost 4 bases, J lost 10 bases, and 21 bases lay in between. Here the CDR3 reads CASSTRQRRPDPQHF. The CDR3 bases are TGTGCCAGCAGCACTCGACAGAGGCGCCCGGATCCCCAGCATTTT.

J is TRBJ2-1 and V is TRBV7-8; 11 bases are shared with TRBD2. Germline loops: CDR1 SGHVS, CDR2 FQNEAQ. V lost 7 bases, J lost 0 bases, and 11 bases stayed unmatched. CDR3 size: 18 residues. The CDR3 protein is CASTKGGLADFSYNEQFF. CDR3 nucleotides: TGTGCCAGCACCAAAGGGGGACTAGCGGACTTCTCCTACAATGAGCAGTTCTTC.

The rearrangement joins TRBV12-5 to TRBJ1-1, with unresolved D. The CDR3 covers 15 residues. The V gene lost 1 base and the J gene lost 3 bases, with 12 bases spanning the gap. From germline, CDR1 is LGHNT and CDR2 FRNRAP. The CDR3 reads CASGLGKAGDTEAFF. CDR3 nucleotides: TGTGCTAGTGGTTTGGGGAAGGCCGGGGACACTGAAGCTTTCTTT.

The chain links TRBV14 to TRBJ2-5; 9 bases line up with TRBD1. Per germline, CDR1 SGHDN and CDR2 FVKESK. This CDR3 region has 17 residues. Trimming removed 0 bases from V and 5 bases from J; junction bases left unmatched: 10. The CDR3 reads CASSQEGHRGHGETQYF. As DNA, the CDR3 is TGTGCCAGCAGCCAAGAAGGGCACAGGGGGCATGGGGAGACCCAGTACTTC. Looking up the rest from reference TRBV14 and TRBJ2-5 gives the full variable domain: EAGVTQFPSHSVIEKGQTVTLRCDPISGHDNLYWYRRVMGKEIKFLLHFVKESKQDESGMPNNRFLAERTGGTYSTLKVQPAELEDSGVYFCASSQEGHRGHGETQYFGPGTRLLVL.

The genes are TRBV28 and TRBJ1-5, with D perhaps TRBD1 (6 bases). The ends were cut back, 3 bases at V and 1 base at J, with 10 bases in the middle. The CDR3 is made up of 15 amino acids. CDR1 MDHEN and CDR2 SYDVKM come from the germline V gene. CDR3 DNA sequence: TGTGCCAGCAGTTTTCAGGGGTCAAGCAATCAGCCCCAGCATTTT. Encoded protein: CASSFQGSSNQPQHF.

The rearrangement uses TRBV14 and TRBJ2-7; 8 bases are a match to TRBD2. The CDR3 covers 15 residues. V gave up 8 bases and J gave up 0 bases; unmatched junction bases: 9. Germline V gives CDR1 SGHDN, CDR2 FVKESK. The CDR3 sequence: CASRDTSGYSYEQYF. The CDR3, as DNA: TGTGCCAGCCGAGACACTAGCGGTTACTCCTACGAGCAGTACTTC. Variable domain in full (rest from reference TRBV14 and TRBJ2-7): EAGVTQFPSHSVIEKGQTVTLRCDPISGHDNLYWYRRVMGKEIKFLLHFVKESKQDESGMPNNRFLAERTGGTYSTLKVQPAELEDSGVYFCASRDTSGYSYEQYFGPGTRLTVT.

This clone occurred a few times. The chain links TRBV6-5 to TRBJ2-7; no firm D call. The CDR3 totals 13 residues. Germline V gene data show CDR1 as MNHEY and CDR2 as SVGAGI. V shed 3 bases and J shed 5 bases, with 11 bases lying between them. CDR3 loop: CASSYDPRNEQYF. Written as DNA, the CDR3 is TGTGCCAGCAGTTATGACCCCCGGAACGAGCAGTACTTC.

The chain is built from TRBV27 and TRBJ1-4; no reliable D call. Trimming stripped 2 bases from V and 0 bases from J, with 4 bases between. The CDR3 runs to 14 residues. The germline V gene has CDR1 MNHEY and CDR2 SMNVEV (reference sequence). The CDR3 nucleotides read TGTGCCAGCAGTTTACGGACAACTAATGAAAAACTGTTTTTT. Its protein is CASSLRTTNEKLFF.

The chain couples TRBV5-4 to TRBJ2-5, with TRBD1 matching over 8 bases. The closer fit of TRBJ2-7 to the DNA end suggests the J call may be wrong. This CDR3 region has 14 residues. CDR1 is SGHNT, CDR2 YYREEE, per germline (reference sequence). The chain's CDR3 is CASRPTGDSYEQYF. CDR3 sequence (DNA): TGTGCCAGCAGGCCGACAGGGGATTCCTACGAGCAGTACTTC.

This chain uses TRBV19 with TRBJ2-3; 9 bases agree with TRBD2. Germline CDR1 reads LNHDA; CDR2 reads SQIVND (reference sequence). The CDR3 runs to 15 residues. J lost 3 bases, V lost 3 bases, and 4 bases had no gene match. CDR3: CASSIGSGRTDTQYF. DNA of the CDR3: TGTGCCAGTAGTATTGGTAGCGGGAGAACAGATACGCAGTATTTT.

V is TRBV7-2 and J is TRBJ1-6; tentatively, D is TRBD1 (6 bases). CDR1 and CDR2 (germline): SGHTA, FQGNSA. Deletions cut 10 bases from V and 4 bases from J, with 14 bases between. The CDR3 is 14 amino acids. The CDR3 region is CATGTPRYNSPLHF. The CDR3 DNA sequence: TGTGCCACGGGGACACCCCGATATAATTCACCCCTCCACTTT. The entire variable domain, with the rest obtained from reference TRBV7-2 and TRBJ1-6, is as follows: GAGVSQSPSNKVTEKGKDVELRCDPISGHTALYWYRQSLGQGLEFLIYFQGNSAPDKSGLPSDRFSAERTGGSVSTLTIQRTQQEDSAVYLCATGTPRYNSPLHFGNGTRLTVT.

The chain recombines TRBV19 with TRBJ1-2; D is unclear. V lost 3 bases and J 0 bases, leaving 8 bases between the germline ends. The germline V gene has CDR1 LNHDA and CDR2 SQIVND (reference sequence). There are 14 residues in the CDR3. In DNA, the CDR3 is TGTGCCAGTAGTATGCTGGTTTCTAACTATGGCTACACCTTC. Its translation: CASSMLVSNYGYTF.

This clone was picked up a small number of times. The J gene is TRBJ1-1, the V gene TRBV7-2; D is perhaps TRBD1 (5 bases). The V and J ends lost 7 bases and 1 base respectively, with 16 bases between them. The CDR3 is 15 residues long. CDR1 SGHTA and CDR2 FQGNSA come from the germline V gene. CDR3: CASTWGGASNTEAFF. The CDR3 region has the DNA TGTGCCAGCACCTGGGGAGGGGCATCGAACACTGAAGCTTTCTTT.

The chain employs TRBV5-4 and TRBJ1-2; possible D gene TRBD1, 5 bases. Germline V gives CDR1 SGHNT, CDR2 YYREEE (reference sequence). This CDR3 contains 13 residues. Trimming removed 3 bases from V and 7 bases from J, with 13 bases in between. CDR3 in DNA: TGTGCCAGCAGCTCTCCCCGGGACGGTGGCTACACCTTC. Residues: CASSSPRDGGYTF.

The chain recombines TRBV5-6 with TRBJ1-2, with 7 bases matching TRBD1. V lost 2 bases to trimming and J lost 4 bases; unmatched junction nucleotides: 8. The CDR3 runs to 15 residues. The germline gives CDR1 SGHDT, CDR2 YYEEEE. The DNA for the CDR3 is TGTGCCAGCAGCTTCGGACAGGTCGCCGGCTATGGCTACACCTTC. As protein: CASSFGQVAGYGYTF.

This chain joins TRBV18 and TRBJ2-7, with 10 bases that match TRBD2. This CDR3 is built from 15 residues. The J segment lost 1 base and the V segment lost 0 bases, leaving 0 bases of the junction unmatched. CDR1 and CDR2 from the germline V gene are KGHSH and LQKENI. This CDR3 is CASSPPTSGSYEQYF. In DNA form, the CDR3 reads TGTGCCAGCTCACCACCGACTAGCGGGTCCTACGAGCAGTACTTC.

The chain employs TRBV4-3 and TRBJ2-1; D ambiguous. The CDR3 consists of 12 residues. Trimming removed 0 bases at V and 10 bases at J, with 7 bases between. Germline V gene data show CDR1 as LGHNA and CDR2 as YSLEER. CDR3 bases: TGCGCCAGCAGCCAAGATTTCCGGGAGCAGTTCTTC. Its protein is CASSQDFREQFF.

The chain uses TRBV15 and TRBJ1-1, with D perhaps matching TRBD1 (5 bases). CDR3 length equals 14 residues. Germline CDR1 is LNHNV and CDR2 is YYDKDF (reference sequence). V was shortened by 3 bases and J by 1 base, with 9 bases between the two germline ends. The CDR3 loop reads CATSRTGPNTEAFF. CDR3 nucleotide sequence: TGTGCCACCAGCAGGACGGGGCCGAACACTGAAGCTTTCTTT.